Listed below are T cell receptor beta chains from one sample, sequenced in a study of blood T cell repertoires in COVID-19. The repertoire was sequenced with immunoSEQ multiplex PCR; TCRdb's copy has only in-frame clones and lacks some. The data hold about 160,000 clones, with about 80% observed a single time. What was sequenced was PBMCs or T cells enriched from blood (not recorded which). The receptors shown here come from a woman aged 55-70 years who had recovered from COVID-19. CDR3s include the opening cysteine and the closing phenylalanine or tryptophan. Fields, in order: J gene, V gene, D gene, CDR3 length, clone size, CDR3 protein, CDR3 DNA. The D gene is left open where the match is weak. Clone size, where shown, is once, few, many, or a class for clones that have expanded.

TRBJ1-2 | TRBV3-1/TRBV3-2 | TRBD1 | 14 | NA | CASSLIGDSYGYTF | TGTGCCAGCAGCCTTATAGGGGACAGCTATGGCTACACCTTC
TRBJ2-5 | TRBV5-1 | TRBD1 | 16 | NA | CASSDGTGGARETQYF | TGCGCCAGCAGCGATGGGACAGGGGGCGCTAGGGAGACCCAGTACTTC
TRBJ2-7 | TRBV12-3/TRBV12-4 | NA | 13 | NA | CASSLGRAFEQYF | TGTGCCAGCAGTTTAGGCAGGGCTTTCGAGCAGTACTTC
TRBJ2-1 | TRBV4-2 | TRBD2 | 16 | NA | CASSQQLSGGYNEQFF | TGTGCCAGCAGCCAGCAGCTCAGCGGGGGTTACAATGAGCAGTTCTTC
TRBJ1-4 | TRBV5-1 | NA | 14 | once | CASSPGTNNEKLFF | TGCGCCAGCAGCCCCGGGACAAATAATGAAAAACTGTTTTTT
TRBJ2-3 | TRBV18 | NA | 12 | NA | CASSPTGDTQYF | TGTGCCAGCTCACCAACAGGAGATACGCAGTATTTT
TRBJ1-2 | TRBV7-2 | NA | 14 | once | CASSLQGGTYGYTF | TGTGCCAGCAGCCTACAGGGTGGAACCTATGGCTACACCTTC
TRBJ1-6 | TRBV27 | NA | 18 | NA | CASSFGHRGGWDNSPLHF | TGTGCCAGCAGTTTTGGTCACCGGGGGGGGTGGGATAATTCACCCCTCCACTTT
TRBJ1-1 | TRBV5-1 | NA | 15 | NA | CASSLVQGGDTEAFF | TGCGCCAGCAGCTTGGTACAAGGCGGGGACACTGAAGCTTTCTTT
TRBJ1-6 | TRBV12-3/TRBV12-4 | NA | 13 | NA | CASSPPRDSPLHF | TGTGCCAGCAGCCCACCCCGCGATTCACCCCTCCACTTT
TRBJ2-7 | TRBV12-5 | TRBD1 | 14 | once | CASGRQGAREEQYF | TGTGCTAGTGGTCGACAGGGGGCGCGGGAAGAGCAGTACTTC
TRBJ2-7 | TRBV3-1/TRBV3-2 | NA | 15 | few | CASSQRTTANYEQYF | TGTGCCAGCAGCCAGAGGACTACCGCTAATTACGAGCAGTACTTC
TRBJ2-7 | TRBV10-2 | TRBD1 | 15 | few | CASSESNRGVYEQYF | TGCGCCAGCAGTGAGTCCAACAGGGGCGTCTACGAGCAGTACTTC
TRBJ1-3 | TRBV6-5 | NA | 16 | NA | CASSYSRQHSGNTIYF | TGTGCCAGCAGTTACTCGAGACAGCACTCTGGAAACACCATATATTTT
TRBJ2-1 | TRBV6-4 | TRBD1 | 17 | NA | CATSDRAAPRGYNEQFF | TGTGCCACCTCGGACAGGGCGGCCCCGCGAGGGTACAATGAGCAGTTCTTC
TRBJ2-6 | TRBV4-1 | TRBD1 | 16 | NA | CASRGQGVPGANVLTF | TGCGCCAGCAGGGGACAGGGTGTTCCTGGGGCCAACGTCCTGACTTTC
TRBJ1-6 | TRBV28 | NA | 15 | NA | CASSVIPGDNSPLHF | TGTGCCAGCAGTGTAATTCCAGGGGATAATTCACCCCTCCACTTT
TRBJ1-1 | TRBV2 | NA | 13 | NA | CASRLTGLTEAFF | TGTGCCAGCAGGCTTACAGGGCTCACTGAAGCTTTCTTT
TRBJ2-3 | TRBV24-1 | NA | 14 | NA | CATSDLDSPDTQYF | TGTGCCACCAGTGACCTCGACTCCCCAGATACGCAGTATTTT
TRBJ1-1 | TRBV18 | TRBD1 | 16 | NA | CASSPWDRGSNTEAFF | TGTGCCAGCTCACCATGGGACAGGGGATCGAACACTGAAGCTTTCTTT
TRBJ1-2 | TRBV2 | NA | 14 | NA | CASSVQGQGYGYTF | TGTGCCAGCAGTGTGCAGGGGCAGGGCTATGGCTACACCTTC
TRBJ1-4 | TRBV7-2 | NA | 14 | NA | CASSPRTLGEKLFF | TGTGCCAGCAGCCCCCGGACATTAGGTGAAAAACTGTTTTTT
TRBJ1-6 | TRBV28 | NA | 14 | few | CASSLRGLPSPLHF | TGTGCCAGCTCCCTGCGGGGTTTACCTTCACCCCTCCACTTT
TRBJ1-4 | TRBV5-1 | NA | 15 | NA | CASSLAGGTNEKLFF | TGCGCCAGCAGCTTGGCCGGGGGAACTAATGAAAAACTGTTTTTT
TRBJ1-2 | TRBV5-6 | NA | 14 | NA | CASTSGPGAGGYTF | TGTGCCAGCACTTCCGGTCCCGGGGCGGGGGGCTACACCTTC
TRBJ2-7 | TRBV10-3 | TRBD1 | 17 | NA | CAISEGSGTGRTHEQYF | TGTGCCATCAGTGAGGGTTCCGGGACAGGGAGAACCCACGAGCAGTACTTC
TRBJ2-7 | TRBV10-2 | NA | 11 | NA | CASTTSYEQYF | TGCGCCAGTACGACAAGCTACGAGCAGTACTTC
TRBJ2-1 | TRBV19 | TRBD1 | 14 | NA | CASSFYGTGGEEFF | TGTGCCAGTAGTTTCTACGGGACAGGGGGCGAAGAGTTCTTC
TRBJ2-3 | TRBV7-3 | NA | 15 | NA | CASSPRGSSTDTQYF | TGTGCCAGCAGCCCACGGGGGTCTAGCACAGATACGCAGTATTTT
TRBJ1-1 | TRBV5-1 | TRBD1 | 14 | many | CASSSGQGGAEAFF | TGCGCCAGCAGCTCCGGACAGGGCGGGGCGGAAGCTTTCTTT
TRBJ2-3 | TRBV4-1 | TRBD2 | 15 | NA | CASSPVAGDTDTQYF | TGCGCCAGCAGCCCCGTAGCGGGAGACACAGATACGCAGTATTTT
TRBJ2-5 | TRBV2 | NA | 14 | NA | CASSETGNVETQYF | TGTGCCAGCAGTGAAACAGGGAACGTCGAGACCCAGTACTTC
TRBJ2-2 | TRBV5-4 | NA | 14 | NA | CASSIGQNTGELFF | TGTGCCAGCAGCATCGGACAGAACACCGGGGAGCTGTTTTTT
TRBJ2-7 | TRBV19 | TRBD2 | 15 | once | CASSAVIAGSYEQYF | TGTGCCAGTAGTGCCGTGATAGCGGGGTCCTACGAGCAGTACTTC
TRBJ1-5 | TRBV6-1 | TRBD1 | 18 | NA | CASSEARTGLTTRQPQHF | TGTGCCAGCAGTGAAGCCAGGACAGGGTTGACCACGAGGCAGCCCCAGCATTTT
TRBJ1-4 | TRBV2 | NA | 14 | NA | CASSRRATNEKLFF | TGTGCCAGCAGCCGACGGGCAACTAATGAAAAACTGTTTTTT
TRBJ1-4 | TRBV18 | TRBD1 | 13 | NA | CASSEGQGEKLFF | TGTGCCAGCTCAGAGGGACAGGGCGAAAAACTGTTTTTT
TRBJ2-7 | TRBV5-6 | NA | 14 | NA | CASSSSSGLYEQYF | TGTGCCAGCAGCTCCTCCAGCGGACTCTACGAGCAGTACTTC
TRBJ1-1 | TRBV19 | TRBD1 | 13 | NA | CASSPDRDPEAFF | TGTGCCAGTAGTCCGGACAGGGACCCTGAAGCTTTCTTT
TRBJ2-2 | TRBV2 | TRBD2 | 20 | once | CASSSTGTSGFRKNTGELFF | TGTGCCAGCAGTTCGACCGGGACTAGCGGTTTTCGGAAAAACACCGGGGAGCTGTTTTTT
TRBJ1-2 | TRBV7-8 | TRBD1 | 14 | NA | CASEPGQGIYGYTF | TGTGCCAGCGAACCGGGACAGGGGATCTATGGCTACACCTTC